What follows are 20 T cell receptor beta chains derived from one specimen sequenced in a study of blood T cell repertoires in COVID-19 (TCRdb year 2020). The library was built by means of the immunoSEQ multiplex PCR assay. TCRdb holds this immuneACCESS table with in-frame rearrangements only. Some clones are missing; in checked studies, unresolved V genes explain under half, and the rest has no known cause. The sample profile shows approximately 230,000 clones; approximately 90% of them were found once. 5% to 6.5% of the sample is held by the ten biggest clonotypes. Sequenced sample: peripheral blood. The source of these receptors is a woman aged 25 to 39 with COVID-19, enrolled during active disease.

This clone was picked up one time. This chain links TRBV10-1 with TRBJ2-3, with 9 positions matching TRBD1. Unmatched junction bases numbered 16, after V lost 6 bases and J lost 6 bases. Germline V gives CDR1 WNHNN, CDR2 SYGVQD (reference sequence). The CDR3 is 17 amino acids. CDR3 nucleotides: TGCGCCAGCAGCGTTATCAAACCGGGACAGGGTTCCGATACGCAGTATTTT. Residues: CASSVIKPGQGSDTQYF.

This clone appeared once. The chain employs TRBV9 and TRBJ2-1, with D unclear. The CDR3 is made up of 16 amino acids. Germline loops: CDR1 SGDLS, CDR2 YYNGEE. V shed 0 bases and J shed 6 bases, with 16 bases lying between them. The CDR3 here is CASSVETTPGVNEQFF. For the CDR3, the DNA is TGTGCCAGCAGCGTAGAGACGACTCCTGGCGTCAATGAGCAGTTCTTC. The whole variable domain, filled in from reference TRBV9 and TRBJ2-1, reads DSGVTQTPKHLITATGQRVTLRCSPRSGDLSVYWYQQSLDQGLQFLIQYYNGEERAKGNILERFSAQQFPDLHSELNLSSLELGDSALYFCASSVETTPGVNEQFFGPGTRLTVL.

V gene TRBV19 combines with J gene TRBJ1-2; 9 bases align to TRBD1. Germline-derived CDR1 and CDR2 are LNHDA and SQIVND (reference sequence). This CDR3 has 14 residues. J lost 2 bases, V lost 5 bases, and 3 bases had no gene match. CDR3 sequence (DNA): TGTGCCAGTAGTTTCGACAGGGGGAACTATGGCTACACCTTC. This translates into CASSFDRGNYGYTF.

The rearrangement uses TRBV7-2 and TRBJ1-6, with D unclear. Trimming stripped 2 bases from V and 7 bases from J, with 3 bases between. Germline assignment: CDR1 SGHTA and CDR2 FQGNSA. CDR3 length: 12 residues. The CDR3 protein is CASSLPNSPLHF. The CDR3, as DNA: TGTGCCAGCAGCTTACCAAATTCACCCCTCCACTTT.

This rearrangement joins TRBV9 to TRBJ2-5; TRBD2 is a possible D gene (6 bases). The CDR3 consists of 16 residues. Germline CDR1 is SGDLS and CDR2 is YYNGEE. V gave up 5 bases and J gave up 0 bases, with 17 bases separating them. CDR3 sequence reads: CASSPPLASDQETQYF. CDR3 DNA sequence: TGTGCCAGCAGTCCTCCCCTTGCTAGCGACCAAGAGACCCAGTACTTC.

The table lists this clone with a few counts. Other DNA sequences from this sample encode an identical CDR3 as well. The chain is built from TRBV5-1 and TRBJ2-3, with 10 bases that match TRBD1. The germline V gene has CDR1 SGHRS and CDR2 YFSETQ. Losses at the gene ends were 4 bases for V and 2 bases for J; bases not matched to a gene: 4. The CDR3 is made up of 15 amino acids. The CDR3 DNA follows: TGCGCCAGCAGCCAAGGACAGGGGGTCACAGATACGCAGTATTTT. Translated: CASSQGQGVTDTQYF.

This clone occurred a few times. The chain is built from TRBV14 and TRBJ1-1, with 10 positions matching TRBD1. J was trimmed by 5 bases and V by 0 bases; bases with no gene match: 6. The CDR3 runs to 16 residues. Germline loops: CDR1 SGHDN, CDR2 FVKESK. The CDR3 nucleotides are TGTGCCAGCAGCCAAGAGGCTCCGGGACAGGGGACTGAAGCTTTCTTT. This codes for CASSQEAPGQGTEAFF.

The rearrangement links TRBV5-1 to TRBJ2-5; D is unclear. V was pared by 1 base and J by 2 bases, with 9 bases between. The CDR3 extends over 14 amino acids. Per germline, CDR1 SGHRS and CDR2 YFSETQ. The CDR3, as DNA: TGCGCCAGCAGCTTGTATCAGCGTCAAGAGACCCAGTACTTC. It codes for CASSLYQRQETQYF.

This chain joins TRBV21-1 and TRBJ1-3; the D call of TRBD1 is as the table states it, not checked on the DNA. TRBV21-1 is a documented pseudogene. The CDR3 is 16 residues long. The CDR3 nucleotides are TGTGCCAGCAGCAAAGCTGAGGGGGTGGATGGAAACACCATATATTTT. It is translated as CASSKAEGVDGNTIYF.

The gene calls are TRBV7-2 and TRBJ1-2; 7 nucleotides align to TRBD1. V was clipped by 5 bases and J by 4 bases; unmatched bases: 7. CDR3 length: 14 residues. Germline values: CDR1 SGHTA, CDR2 FQGNSA. CDR3 nucleotides: TGTGCCAGCAGCCAACAACAGGGGCCCTATGGCTACACCTTC. This gives the protein CASSQQQGPYGYTF.

The chain links TRBV9 to TRBJ1-5; D is unclear. From germline, CDR1 is SGDLS and CDR2 YYNGEE. Trimming left V 2 bases short and J 2 bases short, with 2 bases between. There are 12 residues in the CDR3. This CDR3 reads CASSVGNQPQHF. The CDR3 nucleotides read TGTGCCAGCAGCGTCGGCAATCAGCCCCAGCATTTT.

The chain recombines TRBV28 with TRBJ1-2; the match to TRBD1 covers 8 bases. The CDR3 runs to 14 residues. The V gene's germline CDR1 is MDHEN and CDR2 SYDVKM. V lost 6 bases to trimming and J lost 1 base; unmatched junction nucleotides: 4. The CDR3 coding sequence is TGTGCCAGCAGGATACAGGGGGTTAACTATGGCTACACCTTC. It yields the protein CASRIQGVNYGYTF.

This clone appeared a single time. V gene TRBV6-6 combines with J gene TRBJ1-1, with D tentatively TRBD1 (6 bases). The CDR3 has 13 amino acids. V shed 0 bases and J shed 6 bases, with 8 bases lying between them. Germline V gene data show CDR1 as MNHNY and CDR2 as SVGAGI (reference sequence). This CDR3 reads CASSYSGTSEAFF. The CDR3 DNA follows: TGTGCCAGCAGTTACTCAGGGACATCTGAAGCTTTCTTT.

The rearrangement joins TRBV19 to TRBJ2-6, with 7 bases lining up with TRBD1. Germline V gene data show CDR1 as LNHDA and CDR2 as SQIVND (reference sequence). The CDR3 extends over 16 amino acids. After removal of 4 bases from V and 1 base from J, the junction contained 4 bases not matched to a gene. The CDR3 loop reads CASSNNRGSGANVLTF. DNA of the CDR3: TGTGCCAGTAGTAACAACAGGGGATCTGGGGCCAACGTCCTGACTTTC.

V usage is TRBV29-1 and J usage is TRBJ2-1; the D gene is possibly TRBD1 (6 bases). The CDR3 spans 14 residues. Germline lookup yields CDR1 SQVTM and CDR2 ANQGSEA. The V and J ends lost 4 bases and 0 bases respectively, with 10 bases between them. CDR3 sequence: CSVARGISYNEQFF. The CDR3 DNA is TGCAGCGTTGCAAGGGGGATCTCCTACAATGAGCAGTTCTTC.

V gene TRBV5-1 combines with J gene TRBJ1-1; D unclear. CDR3 size: 15 residues. V was pared by 4 bases and J by 1 base, with 14 bases between. CDR1 is SGHRS and CDR2 is YFSETQ in the germline V gene. CDR3 loop: CASSPTPGWNTEAFF. The CDR3 coding sequence is TGCGCCAGCAGCCCGACTCCGGGGTGGAACACTGAAGCTTTCTTT.

The chain recombines TRBV5-8 with TRBJ1-1; perhaps TRBD1 as D (5 bases). The V gene's germline CDR1 is SGHTS and CDR2 YDEGEE. Trimming pared 5 bases from V and 7 bases from J, leaving 21 bases between. This CDR3 region has 15 residues. The CDR3, as DNA: TGTGCCAGCAGATGGGGGACGGGGGGTAATATTGAAGCTTTCTTT. It codes for CASRWGTGGNIEAFF.

The V gene is TRBV5-4, the J gene TRBJ1-1; TRBD1 agrees at 9 bases. CDR3 length equals 16 residues. Germline V lookup: CDR1 SGHNT, CDR2 YYREEE (reference sequence). The V and J ends lost 0 bases and 0 bases, in that order; junction bases with no gene match: 3. The CDR3 loop is CASSLVGQGLNTEAFF. As DNA, the CDR3 is TGTGCCAGCAGCTTGGTCGGACAGGGGTTGAACACTGAAGCTTTCTTT.

The V and J genes are TRBV4-3 and TRBJ1-2; 7 bases match TRBD1. V dropped 4 bases and J dropped 1; count of bases not matched to a gene: 6. The CDR3 consists of 15 residues. The germline V gene encodes CDR1 LGHNA and CDR2 YSLEER. The CDR3 loop is CASSRRQGSNYGYTF. DNA for the CDR3: TGCGCCAGCAGCCGCAGACAGGGAAGTAACTATGGCTACACCTTC.

The V and J genes are TRBV7-2 and TRBJ1-2; 9 positions agree with TRBD1. CDR3 length equals 15 residues. Trimming cost V 6 bases and J 4 bases; bases outside gene matches: 9. The germline V gene has CDR1 SGHTA and CDR2 FQGNSA. Here the CDR3 reads CASREDRGLIYGYTF. The CDR3, as DNA: TGTGCCAGCAGAGAGGACAGGGGTTTGATCTATGGCTACACCTTC.